Listed below are T cell receptor beta chains from one sample, sequenced in a study of CD8 T cells in ankylosing spondylitis. TCRdb redid the calling of the 5' RACE reads with MiXCR, one entry per CDR3 protein. The sample records about 800,000 distinct CDR3 sequences, about 12% being singletons. What was sequenced was blood, either unsorted or a sorted T cell fraction (not recorded which). These receptors were obtained from a male donor with ankylosing spondylitis. Each CDR3 is given with its conserved first and last residue. A D gene is named only where the DNA matches it firmly. Not every row has a clone size; where given, it reads once, few, many or a size class.

TRBJ2-1 TRBV4-2 . . CASSPFRDQYNEQFF TGTGCCAGCAGTCCCTTTCGGGACCAATACAATGAGCAGTTCTTC
TRBJ1-2 TRBV29-1 . . CSVGSGRENYGYTF TGCAGCGTCGGCTCGGGACGGGAAAACTATGGCTACACCTTC
TRBJ2-2 TRBV5-4 . . CASSLAGMKGELFF TGTGCCAGCAGCTTGGCAGGGATGAAAGGGGAGCTGTTTTTT
TRBJ2-1 TRBV20-1 . few CSAKDGYNEQFF TGCAGTGCTAAGGACGGATACAATGAGCAGTTCTTC
TRBJ1-6 TRBV20-1 . . CSARDRRGGAGSPLHF TGCAGTGCTAGAGATCGCCGCGGGGGCGCAGGTTCACCCCTCCACTTT
TRBJ2-3 TRBV6-1 TRBD2 . CASSLRLAGNADTQYF TGTGCCAGCAGTCTCCGACTAGCGGGAAATGCAGATACGCAGTATTTT
TRBJ1-5 TRBV7-2 . many CASSLFGNQPQHF TGTGCCAGCAGCTTATTTGGCAATCAGCCCCAGCATTTT
TRBJ2-7 TRBV20-1 TRBD2 few CSAHWEGAYEQYF TGCAGTGCCCATTGGGAGGGTGCCTACGAGCAGTACTTC
TRBJ1-2 TRBV12-3/TRBV12-4 . many CASSPTLRIYGYTF TGTGCCAGCAGTCCCACTCTCCGGATCTATGGCTACACCTTC
TRBJ2-5 TRBV15 . few CATSRDVGFGETQYF TGTGCCACCAGCAGAGATGTGGGGTTCGGAGAGACCCAGTACTTC
TRBJ2-7 TRBV5-4 TRBD1 . CASSSRQGVTYEQYF TGTGCCAGCAGCTCCAGACAGGGGGTTACCTACGAGCAGTACTTC
TRBJ2-4 TRBV27 . . CASSPGGEDIQYF TGTGCCAGCAGCCCTGGCGGGGAGGACATTCAGTACTTC
TRBJ2-7 TRBV12-3/TRBV12-4 . . CASSLARSAGSSYEQYF TGTGCCAGCAGTTTAGCAAGATCGGCGGGAAGCTCCTACGAGCAGTACTTC
TRBJ1-2 TRBV12-3/TRBV12-4 TRBD1 few CASSPQGFSYGYTF TGTGCCAGCAGTCCACAGGGGTTTAGCTATGGCTACACCTTC
TRBJ2-3 TRBV7-2 . few CASSPRNIDTQYF TGTGCCAGCAGCCCCCGGAATATAGATACGCAGTATTTT
TRBJ2-7 TRBV28 . . CASSLTAQLSYEQYF TGTGCCAGCAGTTTAACTGCCCAACTCTCCTACGAGCAGTACTTC
TRBJ2-5 TRBV3-1 . few CASSRLGGETQYF TGTGCCAGCAGCAGACTGGGTGGGGAGACCCAGTACTTC
TRBJ2-3 TRBV6-6 . few CASSYDFGDTQYF TGTGCCAGCAGTTACGATTTTGGAGATACGCAGTATTTT
TRBJ1-1 TRBV5-1 . few CASSLFGGSGTEAFF TGCGCCAGCAGCTTGTTTGGGGGGAGTGGGACTGAAGCTTTCTTT
TRBJ2-7 TRBV7-6 . many CASSLEWTTTYEQYF TGTGCCAGCAGCTTAGAATGGACCACCACCTACGAGCAGTACTTC
TRBJ2-7 TRBV7-2 . . CASGSGPYEQYF TGTGCCAGCGGGAGCGGGCCCTACGAGCAGTACTTC
TRBJ2-7 TRBV15 TRBD1 . CATSRAGQGADEQYF TGTGCCACCAGCAGAGCGGGACAGGGTGCGGACGAGCAGTACTTC
TRBJ2-3 TRBV10-3 TRBD1 . CAISGGQESTDTQYF TGTGCCATCAGTGGGGGACAGGAGAGCACAGATACGCAGTATTTT
TRBJ1-5 TRBV5-1 . few CASSLWGDRDQPQHF TGCGCCAGCAGCTTGTGGGGGGATAGGGATCAGCCCCAGCATTTT
TRBJ2-3 TRBV3-1 . few CASRKADDTQYF TGTGCCAGCAGAAAGGCGGACGATACGCAGTATTTT
TRBJ2-5 TRBV5-5 . . CASEGLQETQYF TGTGCCAGTGAAGGCCTACAAGAGACCCAGTACTTC
TRBJ2-3 TRBV4-2 . few CASSQVIGRGTDTQYF TGTGCCAGCAGCCAAGTCATCGGGAGAGGGACAGATACGCAGTATTTT
TRBJ2-1 TRBV7-6 . few CASSLSLGVDNEQFF TGTGCCAGCAGCTTATCGTTGGGGGTCGACAATGAGCAGTTCTTC
TRBJ2-3 TRBV12-3/TRBV12-4 . . CASSDRLGGSTDTQYF TGTGCCAGCAGTGATCGCCTTGGCGGGAGCACAGATACGCAGTATTTT
TRBJ2-4 TRBV7-8 . once CASSLGVRRNIQYF TGTGCCAGCAGCTTAGGAGTCAGGAGGAACATTCAGTACTTC
TRBJ2-7 TRBV6-1 . . CASGGGARDLGQYF TGTGCCAGCGGGGGGGGCGCCCGTGATTTAGGGCAGTACTTC